One T cell receptor beta chain is described in this entry. This clone's antigen is unknown. No base quality values were provided; no much bigger clone lies one nucleotide off. TCRbeta CDR3 regions were amplified from genomic DNA using the immunoSEQ Assay, a bias-controlled multiplex PCR. In the original analysis: Within the assay, amplification of reference gene primers was used to estimate how many nucleated cells each sample contained. To quantify the absolute abundance of each unique TCRbeta CDR3 rearrangement, sequence reads were collapsed and filtered. Productive Simpson clonality was computed per sample as the square root of Simpson's diversity index over productive rearrangements. TCRdb mirrors the immuneACCESS table, restricted to in-frame sequences. Some clones are absent from its copies; in checked studies, under half trace to an unresolved V gene, and the reason for the others is unknown. V, J and clone size are taken as reported in that table, and D and trimming were inferred from the DNA itself. The sample includes 55,000 to 65,000 clones, with just over 85% observed a single time. The ten top clones hold 4.5% to 5% of the sample.

Compared with germline, V lacks 5 bases and J lacks 0 bases; bases without a gene match: 6. Spanning cysteine to phenylalanine, the CDR3 consists of 15 amino acids. The read is trimmed to its CDR3 DNA, 45 bases read in frame from base 1. The germline V gene yields MDHEN for CDR1 and SYDVKM for CDR2. The source of the sample is a study of blood T cell repertoires in COVID-19 (dated by TCRdb to 2020 to 2022). In the study overall: Samples covering the acute and convalescent phases of COVID-19 were provided by collaborators in the United States, Italy and Spain. The material from the prospective study consisted of cDNA or gDNA derived from T cells, B-cell-depleted T cells, or PBMCs. Deeply sampled blood TCRbeta repertoires from subjects exposed to, actively infected with, or recovered from COVID-19 were included in the dataset. The repertoires were released in a freely available public database intended as a resource for research on the immune response to SARS-CoV-2. The samples were drawn from the first 160 participants of the ongoing ImmuneRACE study and from 950 to 1,500 subjects provided by 6 global collaborators. The sample metadata nearly always contained a de-identified subject ID, COVID-19 status, age in years and sex. Where HLA class I and class II types were available, the types were taken from metadata supplied by the sample provider, not from assay-based typing.

What the work shows at the level of the full study, not this receptor alone: Clinical and demographic metadata were provided uncurated, with the amount varying by source and participant.

Whole blood was collected in K2EDTA tubes by collaborating institutions according to the institutions' own protocols. For TCRbeta analysis, collaborators shipped samples as frozen whole blood, isolated PBMCs, or DNA extracted from either of those sample types. Recombination joined TRBV28 with TRBJ2-7, with TRBD1 matching 8 junction bases. This TCR derives from a man between 60 and 70 years old with acute or convalescent COVID-19. The sequencing input was peripheral blood. The CDR3 reads CASSPSTGGSYEQYF. At the DNA level, the sequence is TGTGCCAGCAGTCCATCCACAGGGGGCTCCTACGAGCAGTACTTC.